The clone carrying this T cell receptor (beta chain) has a single count. This record comes from a study of blood T cells in healthy people across ages. V was cut by 0 bases and J by 0 bases, with 11 bases left in between. This CDR3 has 16 residues. In germline, CDR1 is LNHNV, CDR2 YYDKDF (reference sequence). The use of a sample-barcoded 5' primer and a J-beta primer mix characterized a second PCR of 7 to 11 cycles. Using its own MiXCR run on the 5' RACE reads, TCRdb lists one record per CDR3 protein. The sample holds some 1.4 million distinct CDR3 sequences; approximately 38% are singletons and the top ten take 7.9%.

V gene TRBV15 combines with J gene TRBJ1-2; D call uncertain. The TCR was taken from a woman between 18 and 30 years old in good health. Input material: blood. The CDR3 DNA follows: TGTGCCACCAGCAGAGATTTAGGATCCACTAACTATGGCTACACCTTC. Translating it yields CATSRDLGSTNYGYTF.